A single T cell receptor beta chain is shown here with its context. Germline values: CDR1 SGHKS, CDR2 YYEKEE (reference sequence). The CDR3 covers 16 residues. J was trimmed by 5 bases and V by 0 bases; bases with no gene match: 8. This sample is drawn from a study of blood T cell repertoires in COVID-19. The overall study: Spain, Italy and the United States supplied samples that represented acute and convalescent COVID-19. The cDNA or gDNA used as material had been derived from T cells, B-cell-depleted T cells, or PBMCs.

The authors' processing: Cell counts per sample came from amplifying reference gene primers. Using immunoSEQ multiplex PCR, the repertoire was profiled, and TCRdb retains in-frame clones only, with some absent. D and trimming come from the DNA, and the V and J calls and clone size come from that table. The sample lists some 170,000 clones, roughly 87% seen once, with roughly 1.5% in the top ten. The sequence derives from a woman aged 50 to 60 with acute or convalescent COVID-19. Sequencing was carried out using peripheral blood. This chain links TRBV5-5 with TRBJ2-3, with 8 bases that match TRBD1. This CDR3 reads CASSLAAGRGQDTQYF. CDR3 coding DNA: TGTGCCAGCAGCTTGGCCGCGGGCAGGGGGCAAGATACGCAGTATTTT. Looking up the rest from reference TRBV5-5 and TRBJ2-3 gives the full variable domain: DAGVTQSPTHLIKTRGQQVTLRCSPISGHKSVSWYQQVLGQGPQFIFQYYEKEERGRGNFPDRFSARQFPNYSSELNVNALLLGDSALYLCASSLAAGRGQDTQYFGPGTRLTVL.